The source of this T cell receptor (beta chain) is a study of preoperative IRX-2 immunotherapy in early breast cancer. Germline CDR1 and CDR2: SGHNT and YENEEA. The CDR3 consists of 16 residues. Trimming took 1 base from V and 0 from J; bases not matched to a gene: 2. Indicated treatment: preoperative locoregional IRX-2 cytokine immunotherapy. This phase Ib study tested locoregional IRX-2 cytokine immunotherapy given before surgery. The method was immunoSEQ multiplex PCR; TCRdb's version includes in-frame clones alone and lacks a portion of them. This table has roughly 25,000 clones, more than 65% appearing once.

The sample consisted of lymph node tissue, taken before IRX-2 immunotherapy. This chain links TRBV11-3 with TRBJ2-1; 8 bases are a match to TRBD2. The receptor was isolated from a human donor with breast cancer. CDR3 region: CASSLGGGSSYNEQFF. The CDR3 DNA follows: TGTGCCAGCAGCTTAGGCGGGGGGAGCTCCTACAATGAGCAGTTCTTC.